This T cell receptor beta chain appears in the sequencing data of a study of CD4 T cells in relation to SARS-CoV-2 and coronaviruses. About the study: After roughly ten days of antigen culture, PBMC TCR beta CDR3s were sequenced.

Before the COVID-19 pandemic, during about 2010-2018, CD4+ T cells were taken from unexposed donors. After 10 to 11 days of culture, CD4+ T cells were isolated. Cells permitting, SARS-CoV-2 S/N and four cold-coronavirus spikes were tested on unexposed-donor CD4+ T cells. A note on this clone: The antigen remains unidentified.

This CDR3 is 15 amino acids long. CDR1 is SNHLY and CDR2 is FYNNEI in the germline V gene. Trimming cost V 2 bases and J 6 bases, with 16 bases left between them. Clones were read by immunoSEQ multiplex PCR, and TCRdb kept only the in-frame ones, dropping some. Here the sample spans some 23,000 clones, 75% to 85% being singletons. The source of this sequence is a human donor in good health. The rearrangement links TRBV2 to TRBJ1-2, with D possibly being TRBD1 (6 bases). The sample taken for sequencing was CD4+ T cells from PBMCs, cultured in vitro. In DNA, the CDR3 is TGTGCCAGCAGTGAATCGGGGTGGGGGCACGATGGCTACACCTTC. Amino acid sequence: CASSESGWGHDGYTF.